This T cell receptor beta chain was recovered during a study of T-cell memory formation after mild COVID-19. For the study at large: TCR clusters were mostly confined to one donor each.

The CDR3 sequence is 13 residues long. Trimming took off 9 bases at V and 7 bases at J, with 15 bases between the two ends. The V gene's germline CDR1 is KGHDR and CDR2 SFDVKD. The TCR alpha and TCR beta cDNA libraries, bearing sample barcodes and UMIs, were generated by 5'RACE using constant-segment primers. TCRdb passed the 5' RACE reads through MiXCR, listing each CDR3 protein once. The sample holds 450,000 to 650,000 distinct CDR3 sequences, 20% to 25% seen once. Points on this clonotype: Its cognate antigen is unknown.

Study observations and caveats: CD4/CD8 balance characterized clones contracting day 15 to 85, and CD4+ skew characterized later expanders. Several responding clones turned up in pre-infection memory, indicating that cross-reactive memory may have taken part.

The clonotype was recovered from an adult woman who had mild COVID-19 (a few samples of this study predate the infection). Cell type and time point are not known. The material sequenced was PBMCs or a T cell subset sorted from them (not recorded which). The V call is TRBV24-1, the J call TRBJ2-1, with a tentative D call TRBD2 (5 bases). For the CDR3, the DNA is TGTGCCACCGGCGGGTGGAGAGGAAATGAGCAGTTCTTC. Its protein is CATGGWRGNEQFF.